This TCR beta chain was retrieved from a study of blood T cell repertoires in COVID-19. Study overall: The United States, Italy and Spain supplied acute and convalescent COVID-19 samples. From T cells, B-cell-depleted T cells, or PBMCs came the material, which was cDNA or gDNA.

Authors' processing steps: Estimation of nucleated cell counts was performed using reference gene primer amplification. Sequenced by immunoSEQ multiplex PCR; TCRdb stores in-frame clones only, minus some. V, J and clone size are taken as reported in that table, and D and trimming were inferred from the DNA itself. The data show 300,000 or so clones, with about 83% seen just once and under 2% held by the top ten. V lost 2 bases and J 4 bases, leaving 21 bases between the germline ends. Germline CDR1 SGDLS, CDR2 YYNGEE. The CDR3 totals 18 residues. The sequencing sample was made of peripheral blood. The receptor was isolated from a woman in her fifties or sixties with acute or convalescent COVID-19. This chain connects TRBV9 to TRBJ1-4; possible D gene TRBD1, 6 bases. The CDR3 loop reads CASSVFPDRTDHNEKLFF. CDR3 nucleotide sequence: TGTGCCAGCAGCGTTTTCCCCGATAGGACAGACCATAATGAAAAACTGTTTTTT.